This TCR beta chain was identified in a study of cytomegalovirus exposure and HLA in healthy donors. The study's findings and limits: An analysis done earlier found most TCR beta V segments productive about 87% or about 30% of the time. Excluded were some V segments that proved indistinguishable, including TRBV6-2 and TRBV6-3. The study recorded over 150 TCR beta chains that were cytomegalovirus-associated.

In the PCR, 60 Vbeta and 13 Jbeta primers were used. Generated by immunoSEQ multiplex PCR, the TCRdb table keeps only in-frame clones and is missing some. In the table there are some 120,000 clones, approximately 69% of which are singletons. This clone occurred a few times. Its target is unknown. Losses at the gene ends were 5 bases for V and 5 bases for J; bases not matched to a gene: 9. The CDR3 contains 14 residues. Per the germline V gene, CDR1 is SGHAT and CDR2 is FQNNGV. This clonotype was sampled from a man aged 40-49 years in good health and CMV-seropositive. This sequence joins TRBV11-2 and TRBJ2-7; 7 nucleotides match TRBD1. Sequencing was carried out using PBMCs. As DNA, the CDR3 is TGTGCCAGCAGCCCCCGGACAGGTTGGGACGAGCAGTACTTC. As protein: CASSPRTGWDEQYF.